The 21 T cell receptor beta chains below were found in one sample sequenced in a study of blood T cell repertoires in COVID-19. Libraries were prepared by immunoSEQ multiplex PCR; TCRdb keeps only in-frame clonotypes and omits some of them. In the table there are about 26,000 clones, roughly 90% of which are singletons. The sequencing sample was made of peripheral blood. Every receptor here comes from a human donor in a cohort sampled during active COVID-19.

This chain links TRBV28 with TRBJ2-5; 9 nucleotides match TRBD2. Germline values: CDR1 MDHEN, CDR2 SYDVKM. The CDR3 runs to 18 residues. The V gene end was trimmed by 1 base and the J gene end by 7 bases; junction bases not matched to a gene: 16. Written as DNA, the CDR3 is TGTGCCAGCAGTTTATCTGCGGAGCGGGGGGCGTGGGGAAGGACCCAGTACTTC. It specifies CASSLSAERGAWGRTQYF.

This CDR3 is CASSSGTRNSPLHF. CDR3 DNA: TGTGCCAGCAGTTCCGGGACTAGGAATTCACCCCTCCACTTT. The rearrangement uses TRBV5-4 and TRBJ1-6; D is possibly TRBD1 (5 bases). The V and J ends lost 5 bases and 7 bases respectively, with 13 bases between them. The CDR3 is 14 amino acids. Germline CDR1 reads SGHNT; CDR2 reads YYREEE (reference sequence). Drawing the rest from reference TRBV5-4 and TRBJ1-6, the complete variable domain is ETGVTQSPTHLIKTRGQQVTLRCSSQSGHNTVSWYQQALGQGPQFIFQYYREEENGRGNFPPRFSGLQFPNYSSELNVNALELDDSALYLCASSSGTRNSPLHFGNGTRLTVT.

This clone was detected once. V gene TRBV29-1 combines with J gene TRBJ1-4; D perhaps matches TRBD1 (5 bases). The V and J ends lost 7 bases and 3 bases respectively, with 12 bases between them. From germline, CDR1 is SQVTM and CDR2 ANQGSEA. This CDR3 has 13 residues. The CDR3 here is CSAADIPNEKLFF. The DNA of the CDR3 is TGCAGCGCCGCGGACATACCTAATGAAAAACTGTTTTTT.

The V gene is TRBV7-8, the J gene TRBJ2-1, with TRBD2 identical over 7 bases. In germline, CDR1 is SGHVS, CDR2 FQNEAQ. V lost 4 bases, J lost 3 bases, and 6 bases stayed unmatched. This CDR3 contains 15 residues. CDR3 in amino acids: CASSSWGGNYNEQFF. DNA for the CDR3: TGTGCCAGCAGCTCCTGGGGGGGAAACTACAATGAGCAGTTCTTC.

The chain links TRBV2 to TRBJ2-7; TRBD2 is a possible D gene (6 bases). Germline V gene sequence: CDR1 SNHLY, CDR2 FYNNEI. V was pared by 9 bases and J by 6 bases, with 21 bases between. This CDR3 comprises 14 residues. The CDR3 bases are TGTGCCAGTCTCAGGGTTCGCGGGGCCGTCGAGCAGTACTTC. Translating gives CASLRVRGAVEQYF.

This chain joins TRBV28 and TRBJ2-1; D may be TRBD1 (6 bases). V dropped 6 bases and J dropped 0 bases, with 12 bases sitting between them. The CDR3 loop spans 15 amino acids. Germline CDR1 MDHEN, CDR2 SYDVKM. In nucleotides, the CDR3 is TGTGCCAGCAGAGAACAGGGAAGCTCCTACAATGAGCAGTTCTTC. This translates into CASREQGSSYNEQFF.

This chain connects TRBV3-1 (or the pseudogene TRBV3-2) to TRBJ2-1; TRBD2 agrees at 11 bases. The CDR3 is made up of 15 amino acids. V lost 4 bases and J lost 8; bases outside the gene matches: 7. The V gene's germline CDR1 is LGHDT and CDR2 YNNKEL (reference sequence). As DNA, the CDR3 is TGTGCCAGCAGCCCTTATAGCGGGGGGGCGGATGAGCAGTTCTTC. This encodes CASSPYSGGADEQFF.

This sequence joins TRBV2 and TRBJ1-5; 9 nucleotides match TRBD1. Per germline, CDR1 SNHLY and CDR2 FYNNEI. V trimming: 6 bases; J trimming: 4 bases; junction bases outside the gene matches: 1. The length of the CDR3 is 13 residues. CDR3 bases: TGTGCCAGCAGCGGGACAGGGAATCAGCCCCAGCATTTT. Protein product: CASSGTGNQPQHF.

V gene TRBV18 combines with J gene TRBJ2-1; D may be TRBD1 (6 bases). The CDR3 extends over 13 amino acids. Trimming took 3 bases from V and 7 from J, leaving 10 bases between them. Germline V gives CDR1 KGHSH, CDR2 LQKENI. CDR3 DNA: TGTGCCAGCTCACCCGGCAGGGGAAATGAGCAGTTCTTC. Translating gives CASSPGRGNEQFF.

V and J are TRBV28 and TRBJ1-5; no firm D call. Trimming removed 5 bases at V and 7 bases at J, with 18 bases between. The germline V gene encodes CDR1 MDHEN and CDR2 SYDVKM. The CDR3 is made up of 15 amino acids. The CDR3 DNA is TGTGCCAGCAGTGCAGGAGGTACGGGTCGGCAGCCCCAGCATTTT. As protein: CASSAGGTGRQPQHF.

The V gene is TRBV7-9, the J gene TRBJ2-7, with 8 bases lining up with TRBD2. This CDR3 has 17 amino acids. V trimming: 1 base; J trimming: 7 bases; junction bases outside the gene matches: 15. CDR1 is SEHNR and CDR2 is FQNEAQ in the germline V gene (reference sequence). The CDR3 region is CASSLESWAGGKPEQYF. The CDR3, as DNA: TGTGCCAGCAGCTTAGAGTCTTGGGCGGGGGGAAAACCGGAGCAGTACTTC.

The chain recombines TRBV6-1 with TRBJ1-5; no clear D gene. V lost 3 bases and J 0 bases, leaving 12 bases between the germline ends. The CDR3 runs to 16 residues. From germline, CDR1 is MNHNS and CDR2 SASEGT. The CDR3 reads CASSDTNFYSNQPQHF. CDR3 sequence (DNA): TGTGCCAGCAGTGACACCAACTTTTATAGCAATCAGCCCCAGCATTTT.

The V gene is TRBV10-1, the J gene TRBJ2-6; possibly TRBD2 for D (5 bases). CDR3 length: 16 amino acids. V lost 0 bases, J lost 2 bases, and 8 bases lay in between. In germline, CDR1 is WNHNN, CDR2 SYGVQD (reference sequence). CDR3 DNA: TGCGCCAGCAGTGAGTCGAGGGCAGCTGGGGCCAACGTCCTGACTTTC. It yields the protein CASSESRAAGANVLTF.

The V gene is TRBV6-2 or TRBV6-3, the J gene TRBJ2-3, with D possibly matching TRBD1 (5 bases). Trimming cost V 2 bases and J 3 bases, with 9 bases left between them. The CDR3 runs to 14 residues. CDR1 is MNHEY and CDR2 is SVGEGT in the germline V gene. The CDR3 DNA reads TGTGCCAGCAGTTACATCCAGGGTACAGATACGCAGTATTTT. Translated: CASSYIQGTDTQYF.

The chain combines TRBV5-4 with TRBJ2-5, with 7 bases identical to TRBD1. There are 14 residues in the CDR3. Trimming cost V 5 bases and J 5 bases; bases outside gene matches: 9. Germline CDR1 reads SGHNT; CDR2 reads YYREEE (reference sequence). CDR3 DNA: TGTGCCAGCAGGGCGCCCGACAGGGCGGAGACCCAGTACTTC. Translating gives CASRAPDRAETQYF.

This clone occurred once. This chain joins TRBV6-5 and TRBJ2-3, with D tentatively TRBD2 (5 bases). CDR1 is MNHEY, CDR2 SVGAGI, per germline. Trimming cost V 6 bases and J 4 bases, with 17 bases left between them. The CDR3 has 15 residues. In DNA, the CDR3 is TGTGCCAGCAGGCCCGGCCTTTTGAGGGCAGATACGCAGTATTTT. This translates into CASRPGLLRADTQYF.

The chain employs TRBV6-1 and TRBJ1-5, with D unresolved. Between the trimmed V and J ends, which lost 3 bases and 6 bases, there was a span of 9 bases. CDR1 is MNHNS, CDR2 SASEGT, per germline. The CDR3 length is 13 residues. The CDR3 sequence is CASSDSDGQPQHF. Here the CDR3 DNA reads TGTGCCAGCAGTGACAGCGACGGTCAGCCCCAGCATTTT.

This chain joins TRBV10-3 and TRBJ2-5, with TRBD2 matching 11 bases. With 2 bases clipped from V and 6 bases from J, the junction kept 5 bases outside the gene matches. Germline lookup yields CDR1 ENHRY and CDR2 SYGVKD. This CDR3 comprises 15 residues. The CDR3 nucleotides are TGTGCCATCAGTGAGCCTGTGACTAGCGGGAAGACCCAGTACTTC. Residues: CAISEPVTSGKTQYF.

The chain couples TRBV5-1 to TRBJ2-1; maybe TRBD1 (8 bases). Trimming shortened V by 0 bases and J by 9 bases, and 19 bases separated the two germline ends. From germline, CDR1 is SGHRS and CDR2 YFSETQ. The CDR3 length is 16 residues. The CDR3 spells CASSLAVRTGGVEQFF. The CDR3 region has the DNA TGCGCCAGCAGCTTGGCCGTCCGCACAGGGGGGGTTGAGCAGTTCTTC.

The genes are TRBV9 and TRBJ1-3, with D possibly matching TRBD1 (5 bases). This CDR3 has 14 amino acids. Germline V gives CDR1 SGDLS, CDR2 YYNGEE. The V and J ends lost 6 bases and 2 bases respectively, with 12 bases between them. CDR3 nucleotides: TGTGCCAGCAACGGGGGGACTCCTGGAAACACCATATATTTT. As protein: CASNGGTPGNTIYF.

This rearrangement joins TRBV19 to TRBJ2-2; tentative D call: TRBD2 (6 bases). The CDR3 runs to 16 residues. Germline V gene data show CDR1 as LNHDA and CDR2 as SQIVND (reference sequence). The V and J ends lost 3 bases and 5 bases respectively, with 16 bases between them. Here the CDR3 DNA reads TGTGCCAGTAGTATCGGGGGAGCTCTAAGGACCGGGGAGCTGTTTTTT. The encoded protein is CASSIGGALRTGELFF.